The rows below give T cell receptor beta chains drawn from one sample of a study of T cell responses to AZD1222 COVID-19 vaccine. Clones were sequenced by immunoSEQ multiplex PCR, and TCRdb holds only the in-frame ones, with some missing. The sample carries 150,000 to 200,000 clones, 80% to 95% recorded once. The specimen was peripheral blood, collected 28 days after the second AZD1222 dose. The receptor set was obtained from an adult who received the AZD1222 COVID-19 vaccine. Each CDR3 is given with its conserved first and last residue. A D gene is named only where the DNA matches it firmly. Expanded clones get a size class; other rows say once, few or many, or leave the size out.

-	TRBD2	TRBV23-1	TRBJ2-2	TGCGCCAGCCCCCCGGGAGGACGAACCGGGGAGCTGTTTTTT	CASPPGGRTGELFF
-	TRBD2	TRBV9	TRBJ2-3	TGTGCCAGCAGCGTTAGCGGGAGGGAAAGCACAGATACGCAGTATTTT	CASSVSGRESTDTQYF
-	-	TRBV9	TRBJ1-5	TGTGCCAGCAGCAGCGGGTCTGACAATCAGCCCCAGCATTTT	CASSSGSDNQPQHF
-	-	TRBV7-9	TRBJ2-2	TGTGCCAGCAGCACGTCAGGGAACACCGGGGAGCTGTTTTTT	CASSTSGNTGELFF
-	-	TRBV4-1	TRBJ1-2	TGCGCCAGCAGCCAAGCCCTCCAAGGCTACACCTTC	CASSQALQGYTF
once	-	TRBV29-1	TRBJ2-2	TGCAGCGTTTCCGGTTTCGGGGAGCTGTTTTTT	CSVSGFGELFF
-	-	TRBV6-2/TRBV6-3	TRBJ1-5	TGTGCCAGCAGTGCCGACAGGACTTATAGCAATCAGCCCCAGCATTTT	CASSADRTYSNQPQHF
-	TRBD1	TRBV7-9	TRBJ1-4	TGTGCCAGCAGCTTACTAGGGTACGGGACAGCCCTTGAAAAACTGTTTTTT	CASSLLGYGTALEKLFF
-	TRBD1	TRBV6-5	TRBJ1-2	TGTGCCAGCAGGACAGGGGCCCCCTCCTATGGCTACACCTTC	CASRTGAPSYGYTF
-	TRBD1	TRBV3-1/TRBV3-2	TRBJ2-7	TGTGCCAGCAGCCGACAGGGGGCGCGCGAGCAGTACTTC	CASSRQGAREQYF
-	TRBD2	TRBV9	TRBJ2-5	TGTGCCAGCAGCGTATCAAGCGGGAGGGTGGAGACCCAGTACTTC	CASSVSSGRVETQYF
once	TRBD1	TRBV6-5	TRBJ1-2	TGTGCCAGCAGTTACTCTGGGACAGGGGGCGCGGGCTACACCTTC	CASSYSGTGGAGYTF
-	-	TRBV7-2	TRBJ1-2	TGTGCCAGCAGCTTAGGGACACGGGCTGGCTACACCTTC	CASSLGTRAGYTF
-	-	TRBV30	TRBJ2-6	TGTGCCTGGAGTGCAATGATCTTTGGGGCCAACGTCCTGACTTTC	CAWSAMIFGANVLTF
-	-	TRBV19	TRBJ1-3	TGTGCCCCCTCAGCTGGAAACACCATATATTTT	CAPSAGNTIYF
-	-	TRBV28	TRBJ1-6	TGTGCCAGCAGTTACCGACCTTCATATTCACCCCTCCACTTT	CASSYRPSYSPLHF
-	-	TRBV5-4	TRBJ1-3	TGTGCCAGCAGCTCAACCCAACAGGGAGGAAACACCATATATTTT	CASSSTQQGGNTIYF
-	-	TRBV29-1	TRBJ1-1	TGCAGCGGCGACCAAAACACTGAAGCTTTCTTT	CSGDQNTEAFF
-	TRBD2	TRBV11-3	TRBJ2-7	TGTGCCAGCAGCCCGAGGAGTAGCGGGGATTACGAGCAGTACTTC	CASSPRSSGDYEQYF
-	-	TRBV5-1	TRBJ2-3	TGCGCCAGCAGCTTGCTGGGTAGCGGAACCACAGATACGCAGTATTTT	CASSLLGSGTTDTQYF
-	-	TRBV7-9	TRBJ1-1	TGTGCCAGCAGCTTAGGGGGTGGTAACACTGAAGCTTTCTTT	CASSLGGGNTEAFF
-	TRBD2	TRBV2	TRBJ2-7	TGTGCCAGCAGTGAAGCCACTAGCGGAACCTACGAGCAGTACTTC	CASSEATSGTYEQYF
-	-	TRBV24-1	TRBJ2-1	TGTGCCACCAGTGATTTAACAGCGGGTAACGATGAGCAGTTCTTC	CATSDLTAGNDEQFF
-	TRBD1	TRBV5-1	TRBJ1-1	TGCGCCAGCAGTGTACAGGGGCCGAAGAACACTGAAGCTTTCTTT	CASSVQGPKNTEAFF
-	TRBD2	TRBV11-1	TRBJ2-3	TGTGCCAGCAGCTTACTTAGCGGGAGGGACGGTACGCAGTATTTT	CASSLLSGRDGTQYF
-	TRBD2	TRBV3-1/TRBV3-2	TRBJ2-7	TGTGCCAGCAGCCCCTTAGCGGGAACCTACGAGCAGTACTTC	CASSPLAGTYEQYF
-	-	TRBV30	TRBJ2-3	TGTGCCTGGAGTCGAAAGGGCGAGAGGGCTACAGATACGCAGTATTTT	CAWSRKGERATDTQYF
-	TRBD1	TRBV7-6	TRBJ2-7	TGTGCCAGCAGTCACCCTAGAAGGGGACAGGGCTCCTACGAGCAGTACTTC	CASSHPRRGQGSYEQYF
-	-	TRBV7-8	TRBJ1-5	TGTGCCAGCAGCTTAGTGGGGGGAGGCAGCAATCAGCCCCAGCATTTT	CASSLVGGGSNQPQHF
-	-	TRBV4-1	TRBJ1-1	TGCGCCAGCAGCCAAGAGGCCAGACTGAACACTGAAGCTTTCTTT	CASSQEARLNTEAFF
-	-	TRBV5-1	TRBJ2-7	TGCGCCAGCAGCCCAGGACAGCCCTACGAGCAGTACTTC	CASSPGQPYEQYF
-	TRBD2	TRBV19	TRBJ2-5	TGTGCCAGTAGTATAGGACTAGCGGGTGGAGAGACCCAGTACTTC	CASSIGLAGGETQYF
-	-	TRBV5-1	TRBJ2-7	TGCGCCAGCAGCTTGGGGACAGTGCCGGGCGAGCAGTACTTC	CASSLGTVPGEQYF
-	-	TRBV28	TRBJ1-1	TGTGCCAGCAGTTTAATGAAGAGAGCGGGGCCGGATGGGGCTTTCTTT	CASSLMKRAGPDGAFF
-	-	TRBV19	TRBJ2-1	TGTGCCAGTAGTATAGGCTGGCGCCTGAGCTCCTACAATGAGCAGTTCTTC	CASSIGWRLSSYNEQFF
-	TRBD1	TRBV28	TRBJ1-2	TGTGCCAGCAGCCTATTAGGGGGCTTGTGGAATGGCTACACCTTC	CASSLLGGLWNGYTF
-	-	TRBV19	TRBJ2-1	TGTGCCACTAGCAGGGGAATGGATGAGCAGTTCTTC	CATSRGMDEQFF
-	-	TRBV7-9	TRBJ2-7	TGTGCCAGCAGCCCTGGGGCGTCCTACGAGCAGTACTTC	CASSPGASYEQYF
once	TRBD1	TRBV7-3	TRBJ2-5	TGTGCCAGCAGCTATTCGACAGGGTTAGGAGAAGAGACCCAGTACTTC	CASSYSTGLGEETQYF
-	TRBD2	TRBV4-1	TRBJ2-3	TGCGCCAGCAGCCAGATTAGCGGGGGCGACACAGATACGCAGTATTTT	CASSQISGGDTDTQYF
-	TRBD2	TRBV28	TRBJ2-1	TGTGCCAGCAGTTTTTTGCGACTAGCGGGGGTCAACTCCTACAATGAGCAGTTCTTC	CASSFLRLAGVNSYNEQFF
-	-	TRBV5-1	TRBJ1-3	TGCGCCAGCAGCTTGACAGCTGGAAACACCATATATTTT	CASSLTAGNTIYF
-	-	TRBV11-3	TRBJ1-1	TGTGCCAGCAGCTTAGATCCGGGACAATCACTGGAAGCTTTCTTT	CASSLDPGQSLEAFF
-	-	TRBV7-3	TRBJ2-3	TGTGCCAGCAGCTTAACGCCCCAAGCTGCCACAGATACGCAGTATTTT	CASSLTPQAATDTQYF
-	TRBD1	TRBV29-1	TRBJ2-2	TGCAGCGTTGGCGACAGGGGAGGCGGGGAGCTGTTTTTT	CSVGDRGGGELFF
-	TRBD2	TRBV28	TRBJ2-2	TGTGCCAGCAGTTTAACTAGCGCGAACACCGGGGAGCTGTTTTTT	CASSLTSANTGELFF
-	-	TRBV12-3/TRBV12-4	TRBJ2-5	TGTGCCAGCAGTCCCTCCGGGAAAGAGACCCAGTACTTC	CASSPSGKETQYF